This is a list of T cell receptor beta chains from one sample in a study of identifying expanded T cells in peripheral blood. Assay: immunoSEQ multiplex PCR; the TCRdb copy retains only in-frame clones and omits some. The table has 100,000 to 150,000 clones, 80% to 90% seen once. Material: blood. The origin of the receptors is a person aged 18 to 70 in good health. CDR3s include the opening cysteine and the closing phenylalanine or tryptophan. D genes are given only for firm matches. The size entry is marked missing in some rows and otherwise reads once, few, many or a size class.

CDR3nt: TGCGCCAGCAGCCTCCTTAGATTCGACAGGGGGGAGGCGGACGAGCAGTACTTC; CDR3aa: CASSLLRFDRGEADEQYF; j_gene: TRBJ2-7; d_gene: TRBD1; v_gene: TRBV4-1; abundance: once
CDR3nt: TGTGCCAGCAGCATCCCAGGGCGAGGTGAGCAGTACTTC; CDR3aa: CASSIPGRGEQYF; j_gene: TRBJ2-7; d_gene: .; v_gene: TRBV7-9; abundance: .
CDR3nt: TGTGCCAGCTCACCAATGCGGGAGGCTGAAGCTTTCTTT; CDR3aa: CASSPMREAEAFF; j_gene: TRBJ1-1; d_gene: .; v_gene: TRBV18; abundance: .
CDR3nt: TGCGCCAGCAGTACGGGGACTTTTAATGAGCAGTTCTTC; CDR3aa: CASSTGTFNEQFF; j_gene: TRBJ2-1; d_gene: .; v_gene: TRBV10-1; abundance: .
CDR3nt: TGTGCCAGCAGTTCTCCCCGAAGTGGAATGGATACGCAGTATTTT; CDR3aa: CASSSPRSGMDTQYF; j_gene: TRBJ2-3; d_gene: .; v_gene: TRBV6-5; abundance: .
CDR3nt: TGTGCCAGCTCGCAGGGACAGATGTATAGCAATCAGCCCCAGCATTTT; CDR3aa: CASSQGQMYSNQPQHF; j_gene: TRBJ1-5; d_gene: TRBD1; v_gene: TRBV18; abundance: .
CDR3nt: TGCGCCAGCAGCTTGAACGTAGCGGGAGCAAACAATGAGCAGTTCTTC; CDR3aa: CASSLNVAGANNEQFF; j_gene: TRBJ2-1; d_gene: TRBD2; v_gene: TRBV5-1; abundance: once
CDR3nt: TGTGCCAGCAGTACCCGGGACGTCTCCTACGAGCAGTACTTC; CDR3aa: CASSTRDVSYEQYF; j_gene: TRBJ2-7; d_gene: .; v_gene: TRBV28; abundance: .
CDR3nt: TGTGCCAGCAGTTACCTCAGGGGTCTCGGCACCGGGGAGCTGTTTTTT; CDR3aa: CASSYLRGLGTGELFF; j_gene: TRBJ2-2; d_gene: .; v_gene: TRBV6-5; abundance: .
CDR3nt: TGCGCCAGCAGCTTACAGACTAGTCTGGCAGATACGCAGTATTTT; CDR3aa: CASSLQTSLADTQYF; j_gene: TRBJ2-3; d_gene: .; v_gene: TRBV5-1; abundance: .
CDR3nt: TGTGCCAGCTCATTCGATCGGAGCACAGATACGCAGTATTTT; CDR3aa: CASSFDRSTDTQYF; j_gene: TRBJ2-3; d_gene: .; v_gene: TRBV18; abundance: .
CDR3nt: TGTGCCAGCTCACCACAGGGGGCGCTGAACACCGGGGAGCTGTTTTTT; CDR3aa: CASSPQGALNTGELFF; j_gene: TRBJ2-2; d_gene: TRBD1; v_gene: TRBV18; abundance: once
CDR3nt: TGTGCCAGCTCACCACCGGATTGGGGGTACACTGGAAACACCATATATTTT; CDR3aa: CASSPPDWGYTGNTIYF; j_gene: TRBJ1-3; d_gene: .; v_gene: TRBV18; abundance: .
CDR3nt: TGCGCCAGCAGCGGAACAGGGTTTTCGGACACCGGGGAGCTGTTTTTT; CDR3aa: CASSGTGFSDTGELFF; j_gene: TRBJ2-2; d_gene: .; v_gene: TRBV5-1; abundance: .
CDR3nt: TGTGCCAGCTCACGGACAGAAGACCTCTACGAGCAGTACTTC; CDR3aa: CASSRTEDLYEQYF; j_gene: TRBJ2-7; d_gene: .; v_gene: TRBV18; abundance: .
CDR3nt: TGTGCCAGCTCACTACTAGCGGGGGCAGAGACCCAGTACTTC; CDR3aa: CASSLLAGAETQYF; j_gene: TRBJ2-5; d_gene: TRBD2; v_gene: TRBV18; abundance: few
CDR3nt: TGTGCCAGCAGCTCACTGGGGGTAGCCAAAAACATTCAGTACTTC; CDR3aa: CASSSLGVAKNIQYF; j_gene: TRBJ2-4; d_gene: .; v_gene: TRBV5-6; abundance: .
CDR3nt: TGTGCCAGCAGCCGGGACAGGGGACCGCAGTATTTT; CDR3aa: CASSRDRGPQYF; j_gene: TRBJ2-3; d_gene: TRBD1; v_gene: TRBV14; abundance: .
CDR3nt: TGTGCCACCACCCAAATCGGACAGGGTACCTACGAGCAGTACTTC; CDR3aa: CATTQIGQGTYEQYF; j_gene: TRBJ2-7; d_gene: TRBD1; v_gene: TRBV19; abundance: .
CDR3nt: TGTGCCAGCAGCTTAGATGACAGGCTCTATAGCAATCAGCCCCAGCATTTT; CDR3aa: CASSLDDRLYSNQPQHF; j_gene: TRBJ1-5; d_gene: .; v_gene: TRBV7-2; abundance: .
CDR3nt: TGTGCCAGCAGCCAACTAGCACTAGATACGCAGTATTTT; CDR3aa: CASSQLALDTQYF; j_gene: TRBJ2-3; d_gene: .; v_gene: TRBV7-3; abundance: .
CDR3nt: TGTGCCATCGCCCCAACTAGGGAAGGCTACAATGAGCAGTTCTTC; CDR3aa: CAIAPTREGYNEQFF; j_gene: TRBJ2-1; d_gene: .; v_gene: TRBV10-3; abundance: .
CDR3nt: TGTGCCAGCAGCTCTCGGGATGAAAAACTGTTTTTT; CDR3aa: CASSSRDEKLFF; j_gene: TRBJ1-4; d_gene: .; v_gene: TRBV7-9; abundance: .
CDR3nt: TGTGCCAGCAGCTTAGCAACACCGAGCAATAATTCACCCCTCCACTTT; CDR3aa: CASSLATPSNNSPLHF; j_gene: TRBJ1-6; d_gene: .; v_gene: TRBV7-2; abundance: .
CDR3nt: TGTGCCAGCAGCGAATCGGACCAAGAGACCCAGTACTTC; CDR3aa: CASSESDQETQYF; j_gene: TRBJ2-5; d_gene: .; v_gene: TRBV7-3; abundance: .
CDR3nt: TGCGCCAGCAGCCAAGAGTCGTCCAGGACAGGGGGCTTTGGCTACACCTTC; CDR3aa: CASSQESSRTGGFGYTF; j_gene: TRBJ1-2; d_gene: TRBD1; v_gene: TRBV4-3; abundance: .
CDR3nt: TGTGCCAGCAGCCAAGGGGGATACCAAGAGACCCAGTACTTC; CDR3aa: CASSQGGYQETQYF; j_gene: TRBJ2-5; d_gene: .; v_gene: TRBV4-2; abundance: .
CDR3nt: TGTGCCAGCACCCGGGACAGAGCCAGAAACATAAACACTGAAGCTTTCTTT; CDR3aa: CASTRDRARNINTEAFF; j_gene: TRBJ1-1; d_gene: TRBD1; v_gene: TRBV11-1; abundance: .
CDR3nt: TGCGCCAGCAGCATGGGACAGGTTTTGAATGAGCAGTTCTTC; CDR3aa: CASSMGQVLNEQFF; j_gene: TRBJ2-1; d_gene: TRBD1; v_gene: TRBV5-1; abundance: .
CDR3nt: TGTGCCAGCAGTGAAAGGGGTCTACAAGAGACCCAGTACTTC; CDR3aa: CASSERGLQETQYF; j_gene: TRBJ2-5; d_gene: .; v_gene: TRBV6-1; abundance: .
CDR3nt: TGTGCCAGCAGCCCTGCGACTAGCGGAGGGACAGATACGCAGTATTTT; CDR3aa: CASSPATSGGTDTQYF; j_gene: TRBJ2-3; d_gene: TRBD2; v_gene: TRBV9; abundance: .
CDR3nt: TGTGCCAGCAACAAGCGGGAGTCCTACAATGAGCAGTTCTTC; CDR3aa: CASNKRESYNEQFF; j_gene: TRBJ2-1; d_gene: TRBD2; v_gene: TRBV19; abundance: .
CDR3nt: TGTGCCAGCACAACCTTTATGAACACTGAAGCTTTCTTT; CDR3aa: CASTTFMNTEAFF; j_gene: TRBJ1-1; d_gene: .; v_gene: TRBV9; abundance: .
CDR3nt: TGTGCCAGCAGCCCAGGACTGTTCGGCTACACCTTC; CDR3aa: CASSPGLFGYTF; j_gene: TRBJ1-2; d_gene: .; v_gene: TRBV21-1; abundance: .
CDR3nt: TGTGCCAGCAGCTGGACAGGGGGCACAGATACGCAGTATTTT; CDR3aa: CASSWTGGTDTQYF; j_gene: TRBJ2-3; d_gene: TRBD1; v_gene: TRBV7-2; abundance: .
CDR3nt: TGCAGCGTTCCATCGGGTAGGGGTAGTGGCACAGATACGCAGTATTTT; CDR3aa: CSVPSGRGSGTDTQYF; j_gene: TRBJ2-3; d_gene: .; v_gene: TRBV29-1; abundance: .
CDR3nt: TGTGCCAGCAGCCCCAGCTATAGCTCCTACGAGCAGTACTTC; CDR3aa: CASSPSYSSYEQYF; j_gene: TRBJ2-7; d_gene: .; v_gene: TRBV7-2; abundance: .
CDR3nt: TGTGCCAGCAGCGCTCCTCAGGCAGGGGGCAACTATGGCTACACCTTC; CDR3aa: CASSAPQAGGNYGYTF; j_gene: TRBJ1-2; d_gene: TRBD1; v_gene: TRBV7-9; abundance: .